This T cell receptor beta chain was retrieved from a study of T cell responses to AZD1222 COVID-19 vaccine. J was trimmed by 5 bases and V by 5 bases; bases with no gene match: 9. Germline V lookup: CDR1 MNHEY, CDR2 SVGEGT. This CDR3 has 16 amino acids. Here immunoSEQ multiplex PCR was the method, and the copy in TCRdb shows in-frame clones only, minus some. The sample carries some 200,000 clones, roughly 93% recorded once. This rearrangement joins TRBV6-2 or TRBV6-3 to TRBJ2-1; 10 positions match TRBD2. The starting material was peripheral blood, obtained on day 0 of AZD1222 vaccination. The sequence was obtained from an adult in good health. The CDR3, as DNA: TGTGCCAGCAGTAAAGAGCGGGGGGGCCCCCACAATGAGCAGTTCTTC. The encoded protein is CASSKERGGPHNEQFF.